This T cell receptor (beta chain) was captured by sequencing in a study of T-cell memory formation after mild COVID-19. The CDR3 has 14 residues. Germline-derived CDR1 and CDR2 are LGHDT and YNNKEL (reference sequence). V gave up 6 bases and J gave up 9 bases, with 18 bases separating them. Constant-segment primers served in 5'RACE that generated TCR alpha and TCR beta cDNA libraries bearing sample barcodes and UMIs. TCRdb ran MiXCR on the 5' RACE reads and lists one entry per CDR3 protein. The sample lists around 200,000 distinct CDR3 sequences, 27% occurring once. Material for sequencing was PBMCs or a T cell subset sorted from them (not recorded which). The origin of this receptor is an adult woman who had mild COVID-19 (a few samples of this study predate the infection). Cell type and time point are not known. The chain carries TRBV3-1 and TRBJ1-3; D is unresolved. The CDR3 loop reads CASSPDPPDGTIYF. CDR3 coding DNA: TGTGCCAGCAGTCCGGACCCGCCCGATGGCACCATATATTTT.